This entry concerns a single TCR delta chain. Translating this DNA gives a protein that differs at residue 11 from the TCRdb one, which belongs to a much larger clone; a read error is likely, and the protein shown is this translation. The sample belongs to a study of gamma-delta chains in newborns, infants, children. Overall study context: Microbial exposure reportedly drives polyclonal innate γδ T cell expansion after birth.

This CDR3 comprises 18 residues. Germline CDR1 and CDR2: TVYSNPD and GDNSRS (reference sequence). TCRdb reanalysed the reads via CATT. Here the sample spans about 4,900 delta-chain clones, under 4% being singletons. This chain uses TRDV3 with TRDJ3; 8 positions match TRDD3. This sequence originates from a child who was a newborn, infant or young child, either healthy, febrile or measles-vaccinated (not recorded which). The sequenced sample was blood. This CDR3 is CASSYWGGSSRDTRQMFF. In nucleotides, the CDR3 is TGTGCCTCTTCGTACTGGGGGGGGAGCTCCCGGGACACCCGACAGATGTTTTTC.